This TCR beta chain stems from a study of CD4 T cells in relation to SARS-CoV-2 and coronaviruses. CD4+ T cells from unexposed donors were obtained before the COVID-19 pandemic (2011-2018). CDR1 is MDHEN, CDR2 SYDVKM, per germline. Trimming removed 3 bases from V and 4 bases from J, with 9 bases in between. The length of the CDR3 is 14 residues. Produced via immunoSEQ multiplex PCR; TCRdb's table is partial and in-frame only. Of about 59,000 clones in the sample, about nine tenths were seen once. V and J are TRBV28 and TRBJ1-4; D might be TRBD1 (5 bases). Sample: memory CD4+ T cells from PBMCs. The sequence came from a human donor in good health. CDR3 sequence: CASSFMTDNEKLFF. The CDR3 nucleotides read TGTGCCAGCAGTTTTATGACAGATAATGAAAAACTGTTTTTT.